This is a list of T cell receptor beta chains from one sample in a study of early T cells in non-severe SARS-CoV-2 infection. One entry per CDR3 protein, called by TCRdb with MiXCR from the 5' RACE reads. The data show about 48,000 distinct CDR3 sequences, approximately 5.7% seen once. The starting material was whole blood, obtained at baseline. Receptors were obtained from an adult who was a healthcare worker with PCR-confirmed SARS-CoV-2 infection or an uninfected control (not recorded which). Both conserved end residues are part of each CDR3. Fields, in order: CDR3 protein, CDR3 DNA, V gene, clone size, J gene, CDR3 length, D gene. A D gene is named only where the DNA matches it firmly. Clone size is stated in some rows and not others, as once, few, many or a class when expanded.

CASSLRAGFSNTQYF,TGTGCCAGCAGTTTACGGGCCGGGTTCTCAAATACGCAGTATTTT,TRBV28,few,TRBJ2-3,15,NA
CASSPTRYNEQFF,TGTGCCAGCAGCCCGACTAGGTACAATGAGCAGTTCTTC,TRBV12-3/TRBV12-4,NA,TRBJ2-1,13,NA
CASSSRTGGITGELFF,TGTGCCAGCAGCTCAAGGACAGGGGGCATCACCGGGGAGCTGTTTTTT,TRBV7-6,many,TRBJ2-2,16,TRBD1
CASSNDSSYNEQFF,TGTGCCAGCAGTAATGACAGCTCCTACAATGAGCAGTTCTTC,TRBV6-4,NA,TRBJ2-1,14,NA
CASSLGPWETQYF,TGTGCCAGCAGCTTGGGCCCCTGGGAGACCCAGTACTTC,TRBV5-5,NA,TRBJ2-5,13,NA
CASSETGANVLTF,TGTGCCAGCAGTGAGACTGGGGCCAACGTCCTGACTTTC,TRBV6-1,few,TRBJ2-6,13,NA
CASSPGAGTYNEQFF,TGTGCCAGCAGCCCAGGAGCGGGGACCTACAATGAGCAGTTCTTC,TRBV2,many,TRBJ2-1,15,TRBD2
CASSVDAYTIYF,TGTGCCAGCAGCGTCGACGCCTACACCATATATTTT,TRBV9,many,TRBJ1-3,12,NA
CASSYGSSYNSPLHF,TGTGCCAGCAGTTACGGTAGCTCCTATAATTCACCCCTCCACTTT,TRBV27,NA,TRBJ1-6,15,NA
CASSTQQGWVNVLTF,TGTGCCAGCAGTACGCAACAGGGTTGGGTCAACGTCCTGACTTTC,TRBV28,NA,TRBJ2-6,15,NA
CASSWGTGKHEQYF,TGTGCCAGCAGCTGGGGGACAGGGAAACACGAGCAGTACTTC,TRBV7-8,NA,TRBJ2-7,14,TRBD1
CASSPGQGVYNEQFF,TGTGCCAGCAGTCCTGGACAGGGGGTTTACAATGAGCAGTTCTTC,TRBV2,NA,TRBJ2-1,15,TRBD1
CASSYSGGHTDTQYF,TGTGCCAGCAGTTACTCGGGTGGTCACACAGATACGCAGTATTTT,TRBV6-6,NA,TRBJ2-3,15,NA
CASSLGTGFNTEAFF,TGTGCCAGCAGCTTAGGCACAGGCTTTAACACTGAAGCTTTCTTT,TRBV7-8,many,TRBJ1-1,15,NA
CASRTGGTDTQYF,TGTGCCAGCAGGACAGGGGGCACAGATACGCAGTATTTT,TRBV28,many,TRBJ2-3,13,TRBD1
CASTLGPPGYEQYF,TGTGCCAGCACCCTTGGCCCACCCGGATACGAGCAGTACTTC,TRBV28,many,TRBJ2-7,14,NA
CASSIDGAGQSYEQFF,TGTGCCAGTAGTATAGATGGAGCTGGACAGTCCTATGAGCAGTTCTTC,TRBV19,many,TRBJ2-1,16,NA
CASSKDRQNYGYTF,TGTGCCAGCAGCAAGGACAGGCAGAACTATGGCTACACCTTC,TRBV5-4,NA,TRBJ1-2,14,TRBD1
CASSLTADTQYF,TGTGCCAGCAGCTTAACTGCAGATACGCAGTATTTT,TRBV5-4,few,TRBJ2-3,12,NA
CASSLKLEQYF,TGCGCCAGCAGCTTGAAATTGGAGCAGTACTTC,TRBV5-1,many,TRBJ2-7,11,NA
CAISERQGIYGYTF,TGTGCCATCAGTGAGAGACAGGGGATCTATGGCTACACCTTC,TRBV10-3,NA,TRBJ1-2,14,TRBD1
CSASRGGPEEQYF,TGCAGTGCTAGTCGGGGAGGGCCGGAAGAGCAGTACTTC,TRBV20-1,few,TRBJ2-7,13,TRBD2
CATSDRTSGLDNEQFF,TGTGCCACCAGTGATCGGACTAGCGGGTTGGACAATGAGCAGTTCTTC,TRBV24-1,few,TRBJ2-1,16,TRBD2
CARIGREVIDEQYF,TGCGCCAGAATAGGGCGGGAGGTAATCGACGAGCAGTACTTC,TRBV5-1,NA,TRBJ2-7,14,TRBD2
CASSLSAGGSYNEQFF,TGTGCCAGCAGCTTATCCGCGGGAGGATCCTACAATGAGCAGTTCTTC,TRBV7-2,NA,TRBJ2-1,16,TRBD2
CASSLTRDTEAFF,TGTGCCAGCAGCTTAACACGAGATACTGAAGCTTTCTTT,TRBV7-3,few,TRBJ1-1,13,NA
CSAVTAGGRASYNEQFF,TGCAGTGCCGTGACCGCTGGGGGGAGGGCATCCTACAATGAGCAGTTCTTC,TRBV20-1,many,TRBJ2-1,17,TRBD2
CATGQSGFQETQYF,TGTGCCACCGGCCAGTCGGGGTTCCAAGAGACCCAGTACTTC,TRBV24-1,many,TRBJ2-5,14,NA
CATSDFIYEQFF,TGTGCCACCAGTGATTTTATCTATGAGCAGTTCTTC,TRBV24-1,few,TRBJ2-1,12,NA
CASRIKVTGGTGNTIYF,TGTGCCAGCAGGATTAAGGTTACCGGAGGCACTGGAAACACCATATATTTT,TRBV5-6,once,TRBJ1-3,17,NA
CASANRDGGELFF,TGCGCCAGCGCTAACAGGGATGGCGGGGAGCTGTTTTTT,TRBV10-1,few,TRBJ2-2,13,NA
CAISPAGNQPQHF,TGTGCCATCAGTCCCGCCGGGAATCAGCCCCAGCATTTT,TRBV10-3,many,TRBJ1-5,13,NA
CASSYQRPNTEAFF,TGCGCCAGCAGCTACCAACGTCCGAACACTGAAGCTTTCTTT,TRBV5-1,many,TRBJ1-1,14,NA
CASSRTRNEQYF,TGTGCCAGCAGCAGAACCCGAAACGAGCAGTACTTC,TRBV11-2,few,TRBJ2-7,12,NA
CASSLDLGISEAFF,TGTGCCAGCAGCTTGGACCTGGGGATTTCTGAAGCTTTCTTT,TRBV5-4,many,TRBJ1-1,14,NA
CASSLSTGVYGYTF,TGTGCCAGCAGTTTATCGACAGGGGTCTATGGCTACACCTTC,TRBV27,many,TRBJ1-2,14,TRBD1
CASGTGGTETQYF,TGTGCCAGCGGAACAGGGGGCACGGAGACCCAGTACTTC,TRBV27,many,TRBJ2-5,13,TRBD1
CASSPRQRLMNTEAFF,TGTGCCAGCAGCCCCCGACAGAGGCTAATGAACACTGAAGCTTTCTTT,TRBV6-5,NA,TRBJ1-1,16,NA
CATPEGTYEQYF,TGTGCCACCCCCGAGGGCACCTACGAGCAGTACTTC,TRBV24-1,NA,TRBJ2-7,12,NA
CASSLVGGEQYF,TGTGCCAGCAGTTTGGTGGGAGGCGAGCAGTACTTC,TRBV28,large,TRBJ2-7,12,NA
CASSRQGASSYNEQFF,TGTGCCAGCAGTAGACAGGGCGCCAGCTCCTACAATGAGCAGTTCTTC,TRBV28,many,TRBJ2-1,16,TRBD1
CASSLEGQGFDYGYTF,TGCGCCAGCAGCTTGGAGGGACAGGGGTTTGACTATGGCTACACCTTC,TRBV5-1,medium-sized,TRBJ1-2,16,TRBD1
CSAQAGTGVYNEQFF,TGCAGTGCCCAGGCCGGGACAGGGGTTTACAATGAGCAGTTCTTC,TRBV20-1,many,TRBJ2-1,15,TRBD1
CASSQDRRMEQFF,TGTGCCAGCAGCCAAGATCGTCGCATGGAGCAGTTCTTC,TRBV3-1,many,TRBJ2-1,13,NA
CASSLRGQRPGEQYF,TGTGCCAGCAGCTTGAGAGGACAAAGACCGGGGGAGCAGTACTTC,TRBV5-5,few,TRBJ2-7,15,NA
CASSLGYGLTRNIQYF,TGTGCCAGCAGTTTAGGGTATGGACTAACCCGGAACATTCAGTACTTC,TRBV27,NA,TRBJ2-4,16,NA
CAISPGQGAFF,TGTGCCATCAGCCCGGGACAGGGAGCTTTCTTT,TRBV10-3,NA,TRBJ1-1,11,TRBD1
CASSPRVAGAYNEQFF,TGTGCCAGCAGCCCACGCGTAGCGGGGGCCTACAATGAGCAGTTCTTC,TRBV5-6,NA,TRBJ2-1,16,TRBD2